This T cell receptor (beta chain) was captured in a study of naive and memory T cell subsets. Study-wide points: No ground truth validated the naive and memory repertoire findings. In CD4 and CD8 cells, diversity dropped from naive through EMRA. Clonotypes are single alpha or beta chains, not paired receptors.

Cells stained for CD3, CD4, CD8, CD45RA, CD27 and viability were sorted into four CD45RA/CD27 subsets. Two oligonucleotides, mixed equimolar, formed the beta constant-region primer covering TRBC1 and TRBC2. The ligated cDNA underwent four PCR rounds using SP2 and nested alpha and beta constant-region primers. TCRdb used MiXCR to reprocess the UMI-ligation and nested PCR reads, holding one entry per CDR3 protein. The sample lists around 110,000 distinct CDR3 sequences, around 35% occurring once. This CDR3 has 13 amino acids. Trimming took 4 bases from V and 6 from J, leaving 10 bases between them. Per germline, CDR1 SGHNT and CDR2 YENEEA. Comment on this clonotype: Its antigen is unknown.

The rearrangement uses TRBV11-3 and TRBJ2-1; D gene ambiguous. Sequencing was performed on central memory CD4+ T cells from blood. The receptor was derived from a human donor in good health. The CDR3 DNA is TGTGCCAGCAGCTCCAGACCAGTCAATGAGCAGTTCTTC. Protein sequence: CASSSRPVNEQFF.